These T cell receptor beta chains were read from a single sample in a study of response to subunit inactivated influenza vaccine. Each CDR3 protein is one row after TCRdb ran MiXCR on the RT-PCR reads. The sample carries around 580,000 distinct CDR3 sequences, roughly 12% recorded once. The material sequenced was PBMCs from blood, taken on the day of vaccination. All receptors come from a man aged 45-65 years who received an inactivated influenza vaccine. The CDR3 runs from the conserved cysteine through the conserved F or W. Fields, in order: D gene, V gene, J gene, clone size, CDR3 protein, CDR3 DNA. A D gene is named only where the DNA matches it firmly. Some rows have no size entry. The others give once, few or many, or a class for an expanded clone.

d_gene: -
v_gene: TRBV5-1
j_gene: TRBJ2-7
abundance: -
CDR3aa: CASSPRASSYEQYF
CDR3nt: TGCGCCAGCTCCCCGAGAGCAAGCTCCTACGAGCAGTACTTC

d_gene: -
v_gene: TRBV5-1
j_gene: TRBJ1-1
abundance: -
CDR3aa: CASSLTVRNTEAFF
CDR3nt: TGCGCCAGCAGCCTGACAGTTAGGAACACTGAAGCTTTCTTT

d_gene: -
v_gene: TRBV2
j_gene: TRBJ2-6
abundance: many
CDR3aa: CASSQVRTGANVLTF
CDR3nt: TGTGCCAGCAGTCAGGTCCGCACTGGGGCCAACGTCCTGACTTTC

d_gene: -
v_gene: TRBV20-1
j_gene: TRBJ2-2
abundance: few
CDR3aa: CSAPGLRSGELFF
CDR3nt: TGCAGTGCCCCGGGGTTGCGGTCCGGGGAGCTGTTTTTT

d_gene: -
v_gene: TRBV3-1
j_gene: TRBJ2-4
abundance: few
CDR3aa: CASSPFWSGQRDSQEAKNIQYF
CDR3nt: TGTGCCAGCAGCCCATTCTGGAGTGGACAGCGCGACTCCCAGGAGGCCAAAAACATTCAGTACTTC

d_gene: -
v_gene: TRBV5-1
j_gene: TRBJ2-2
abundance: few
CDR3aa: CASGRDRFNTGELFF
CDR3nt: TGCGCCAGCGGCCGAGACAGATTCAACACCGGGGAGCTGTTTTTT

d_gene: TRBD1
v_gene: TRBV12-3/TRBV12-4
j_gene: TRBJ2-7
abundance: -
CDR3aa: CASSSGTGQGQYF
CDR3nt: TGTGCCAGCAGTTCCGGGACAGGCCAAGGGCAGTACTTC

d_gene: -
v_gene: TRBV5-1
j_gene: TRBJ1-1
abundance: few
CDR3aa: CASSLVWGVNTEAFF
CDR3nt: TGCGCCAGCAGCTTGGTGTGGGGCGTAAACACTGAAGCTTTCTTT

d_gene: TRBD1
v_gene: TRBV29-1
j_gene: TRBJ2-1
abundance: few
CDR3aa: CSVEEGQGYGEQFF
CDR3nt: TGCAGCGTTGAAGAGGGACAGGGGTACGGTGAGCAGTTCTTC

d_gene: -
v_gene: TRBV4-1
j_gene: TRBJ1-1
abundance: -
CDR3aa: CASSLRGVLKGEAFF
CDR3nt: TGCGCCAGCAGCCTTCGGGGGGTGTTAAAGGGTGAAGCTTTCTTT

d_gene: TRBD2
v_gene: TRBV2
j_gene: TRBJ2-1
abundance: few
CDR3aa: CASSERWLAGEETDNEQFF
CDR3nt: TGTGCCAGCAGTGAACGGTGGCTAGCGGGAGAAGAAACGGACAATGAGCAGTTCTTC

d_gene: -
v_gene: TRBV20-1
j_gene: TRBJ2-3
abundance: -
CDR3aa: CSARVTGSGADTQYF
CDR3nt: TGCAGTGCTAGAGTCACAGGGTCCGGAGCAGATACGCAGTATTTT